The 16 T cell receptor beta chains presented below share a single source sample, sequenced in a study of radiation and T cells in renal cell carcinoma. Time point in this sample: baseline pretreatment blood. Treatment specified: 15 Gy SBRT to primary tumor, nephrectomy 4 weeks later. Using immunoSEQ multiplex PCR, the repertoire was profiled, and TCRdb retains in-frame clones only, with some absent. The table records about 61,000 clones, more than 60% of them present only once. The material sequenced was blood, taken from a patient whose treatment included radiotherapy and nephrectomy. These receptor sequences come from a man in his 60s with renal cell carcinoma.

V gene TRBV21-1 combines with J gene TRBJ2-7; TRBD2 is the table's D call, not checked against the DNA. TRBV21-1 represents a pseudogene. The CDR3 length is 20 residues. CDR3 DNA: TGTGCCAGCAGCATTCGGACTAGCGGGAGATATAACTCCCCGACTAACGAGCAGTACGTC. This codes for CASSIRTSGRYNSPTNEQYV.

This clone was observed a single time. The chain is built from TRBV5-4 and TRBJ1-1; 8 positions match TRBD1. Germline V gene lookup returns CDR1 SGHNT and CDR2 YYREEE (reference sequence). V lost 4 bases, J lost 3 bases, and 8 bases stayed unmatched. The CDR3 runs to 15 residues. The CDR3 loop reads CASSGQTGEDTEAFF. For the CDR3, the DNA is TGTGCCAGCAGCGGCCAGACAGGGGAGGACACTGAAGCTTTCTTT. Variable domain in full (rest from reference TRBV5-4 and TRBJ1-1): ETGVTQSPTHLIKTRGQQVTLRCSSQSGHNTVSWYQQALGQGPQFIFQYYREEENGRGNFPPRFSGLQFPNYSSELNVNALELDDSALYLCASSGQTGEDTEAFFGQGTRLTVV.

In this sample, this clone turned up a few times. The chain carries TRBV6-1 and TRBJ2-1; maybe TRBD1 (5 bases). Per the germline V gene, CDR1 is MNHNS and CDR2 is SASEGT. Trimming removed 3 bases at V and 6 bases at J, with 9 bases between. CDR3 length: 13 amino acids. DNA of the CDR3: TGTGCCAGCAGTGAGGGGCTCCTCAATGAGCAGTTCTTC. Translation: CASSEGLLNEQFF.

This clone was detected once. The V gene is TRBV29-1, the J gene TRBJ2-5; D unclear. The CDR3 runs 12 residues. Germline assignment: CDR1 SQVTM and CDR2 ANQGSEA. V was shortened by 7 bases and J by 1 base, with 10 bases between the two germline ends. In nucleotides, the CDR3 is TGCAGCGCAATCAATGGCCAAGAGACCCAGTACTTC. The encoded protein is CSAINGQETQYF.

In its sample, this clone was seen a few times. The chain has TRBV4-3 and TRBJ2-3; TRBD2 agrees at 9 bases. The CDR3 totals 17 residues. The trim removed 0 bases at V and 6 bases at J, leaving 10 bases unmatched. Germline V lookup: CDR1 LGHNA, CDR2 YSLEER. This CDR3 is CASSQDKSGLAGDTQYF. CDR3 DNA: TGCGCCAGCAGCCAAGATAAGTCGGGACTAGCCGGCGATACGCAGTATTTT.

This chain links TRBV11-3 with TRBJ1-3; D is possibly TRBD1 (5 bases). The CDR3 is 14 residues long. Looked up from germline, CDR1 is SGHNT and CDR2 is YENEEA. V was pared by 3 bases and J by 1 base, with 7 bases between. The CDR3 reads CASSFQGSGNTIYF. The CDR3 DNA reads TGTGCCAGCAGCTTCCAGGGATCTGGAAACACCATATATTTT.

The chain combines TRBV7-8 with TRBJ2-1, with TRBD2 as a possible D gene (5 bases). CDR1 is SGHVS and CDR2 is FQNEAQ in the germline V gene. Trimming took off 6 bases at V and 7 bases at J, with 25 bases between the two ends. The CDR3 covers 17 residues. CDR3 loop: CASRPRVGGPSVNEQFF. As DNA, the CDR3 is TGTGCCAGCAGGCCACGGGTTGGAGGTCCGTCGGTGAATGAGCAGTTCTTC.

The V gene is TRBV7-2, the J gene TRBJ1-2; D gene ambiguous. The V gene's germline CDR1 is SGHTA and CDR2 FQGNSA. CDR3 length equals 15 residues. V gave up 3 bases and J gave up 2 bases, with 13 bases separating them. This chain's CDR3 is CASSFKGNPNYGYTF. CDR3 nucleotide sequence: TGTGCCAGCAGCTTTAAGGGCAACCCGAACTATGGCTACACCTTC.

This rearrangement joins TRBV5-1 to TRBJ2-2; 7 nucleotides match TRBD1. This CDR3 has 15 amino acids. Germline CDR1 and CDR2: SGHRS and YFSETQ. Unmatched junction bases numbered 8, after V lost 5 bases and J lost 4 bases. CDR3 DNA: TGCGCCAGCAGTGGGACAGATAAACTCACCGGGGAGCTGTTTTTT. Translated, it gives CASSGTDKLTGELFF.

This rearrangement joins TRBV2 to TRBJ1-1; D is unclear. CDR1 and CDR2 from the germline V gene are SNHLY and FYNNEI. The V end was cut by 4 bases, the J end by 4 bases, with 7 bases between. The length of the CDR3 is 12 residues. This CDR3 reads CASSVAGTEAFF. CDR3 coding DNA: TGTGCCAGCAGTGTTGCGGGCACTGAAGCTTTCTTT. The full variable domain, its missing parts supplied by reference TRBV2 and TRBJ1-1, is EPEVTQTPSHQVTQMGQEVILRCVPISNHLYFYWYRQILGQKVEFLVSFYNNEISEKSEIFDDQFSVERPDGSNFTLKIRSTKLEDSAMYFCASSVAGTEAFFGQGTRLTVV.

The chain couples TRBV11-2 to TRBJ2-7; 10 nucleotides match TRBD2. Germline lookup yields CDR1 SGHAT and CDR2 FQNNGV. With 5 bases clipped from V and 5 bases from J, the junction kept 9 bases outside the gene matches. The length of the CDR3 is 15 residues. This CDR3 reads CASSLSSGSFHEQYV. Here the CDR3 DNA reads TGTGCCAGCAGCCTCTCTAGCGGGAGTTTCCACGAGCAGTACGTC.

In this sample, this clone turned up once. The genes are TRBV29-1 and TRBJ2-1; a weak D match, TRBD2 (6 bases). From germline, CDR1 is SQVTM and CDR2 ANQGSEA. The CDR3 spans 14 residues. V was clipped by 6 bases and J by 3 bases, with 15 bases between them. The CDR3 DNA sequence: TGCAGCGTCGAGCCCGGGAGTATCTACAATGAGCAGTTCTTC. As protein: CSVEPGSIYNEQFF.

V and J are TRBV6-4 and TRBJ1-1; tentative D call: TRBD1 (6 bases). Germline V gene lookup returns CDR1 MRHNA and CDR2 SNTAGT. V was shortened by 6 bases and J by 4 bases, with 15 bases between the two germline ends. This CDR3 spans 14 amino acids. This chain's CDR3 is CASSQETGGTEAFF. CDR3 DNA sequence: TGTGCCAGCAGCCAAGAGACAGGAGGCACTGAAGCTTTCTTT.

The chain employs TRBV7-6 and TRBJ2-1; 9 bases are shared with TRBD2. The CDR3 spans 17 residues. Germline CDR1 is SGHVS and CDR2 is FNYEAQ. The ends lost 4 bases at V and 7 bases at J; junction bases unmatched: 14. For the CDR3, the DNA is TGTGCCAGCAGCTCCCTTTTTAGCGGGGGCCGGGGGAATGAGCAGTTCTTC. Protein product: CASSSLFSGGRGNEQFF.

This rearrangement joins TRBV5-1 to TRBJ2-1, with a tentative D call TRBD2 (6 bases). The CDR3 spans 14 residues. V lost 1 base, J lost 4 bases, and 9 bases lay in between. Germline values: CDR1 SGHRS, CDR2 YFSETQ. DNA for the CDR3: TGCGCCAGCAGCTTGATGGCGGGGTACAATGAGCAGTTCTTC. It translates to CASSLMAGYNEQFF.

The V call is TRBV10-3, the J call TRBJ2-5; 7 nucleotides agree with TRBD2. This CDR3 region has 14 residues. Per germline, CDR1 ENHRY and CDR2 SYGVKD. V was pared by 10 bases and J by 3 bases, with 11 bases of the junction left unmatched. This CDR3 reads CATSGGVPEETQYF. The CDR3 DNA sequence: TGTGCCACCTCGGGAGGCGTTCCAGAAGAGACCCAGTACTTC.